The clone carrying this T cell receptor (beta chain) was counted a few times. What it binds is unknown. The germline V and J ends were trimmed by 2 bases and 1 base, with 7 bases remaining between them. The CDR3 spans 14 residues. Germline-derived CDR1 and CDR2 are SGHNT and YYREEE (reference sequence). PCR involved 60 Vbeta and 13 Jbeta primers. Profiled with immunoSEQ multiplex PCR; TCRdb holds only in-frame clones, not every one. The sample includes around 90,000 clones, less than 65% of them seen just once. This specimen comes from a study of cytomegalovirus exposure and HLA in healthy donors. On the study more broadly: Early release data held 85 million to 95 million unique TCRs from HLA-typed donors.

General study points: Immune exposure data for these donors was limited to CMV serostatus. Later analysis placed DRB1 highest and HLA-C lowest in TCR association rates, which differed by HLA locus. One cluster of highly shared sequence variants probably arose as a sequencing artifact.

This clonotype originated in a woman younger than 45 in good health and CMV-seropositive. Input material: PBMCs. The chain recombines TRBV5-4 with TRBJ1-3; D is uncertain. The DNA of the CDR3 is TGTGCCAGCAGCTTCCAGACTTCTGGAAACACCATATATTTT. Its protein is CASSFQTSGNTIYF.